This T cell receptor (beta chain) was retrieved from a study of radiotherapy plus CTLA-4 blockade in lung cancer (dated 2018 in TCRdb). Broadly, across the study: Among the enrolled patients, 15% to 20% had an objective response, and less than 40% reached disease control. General study outcomes and caveats: After treatment with radiotherapy and ipilimumab, TCR clones that originated in tumors expanded in peripheral blood. Early dynamic changes in blood T cell clones, together with increased serum interferon-beta after radiation, were reported as the strongest predictors of response.

CDR1 and CDR2 are read off the germline V gene as SGHRS and YFSETQ. Reading from cysteine to phenylalanine, the CDR3 counts 14 amino acids. Of all the DNA, just the CDR3 is kept, 42 bases in frame from base 1. V is trimmed back by 4 bases and J by 1 base, and the junction contains 1 base that no gene match accounts for. Receptor libraries were prepared by the immunoSEQ multiplex PCR assay. What TCRdb holds here is the immuneACCESS table cut down to in-frame rearrangements. Part of the clones is not present; checked against another copy, under half of the missing clones reflect an unresolved V gene, and the others are unexplained. In this sample the table shows under 95,000 clones, around 79% of which occur a single time. The ten largest clones take up roughly 22% of the sample. The study evaluated CTLA-4 blockade (ipilimumab) given together with focal radiation therapy in patients who had chemo-refractory metastatic non-small-cell lung cancer.

This clone turned up a few times. This clone's antigen is unknown. No base quality values were provided; no much bigger clone lies one nucleotide off. The source was peripheral blood, collected from a patient treated with radiotherapy plus ipilimumab. This TCR was recovered from a human donor with non-small cell lung cancer whose response to radiotherapy plus ipilimumab could not be evaluated. Some clones in this sample may be carry-over from other donors' samples. The sequence links TRBV5-1 to TRBJ2-7, with TRBD1 matching 11 junction bases. The nucleotide sequence is TGCGCCAGCAGCCGGGACAGGGGGTCCTACGAGCAGTACTTC. The resulting protein is CASSRDRGSYEQYF.